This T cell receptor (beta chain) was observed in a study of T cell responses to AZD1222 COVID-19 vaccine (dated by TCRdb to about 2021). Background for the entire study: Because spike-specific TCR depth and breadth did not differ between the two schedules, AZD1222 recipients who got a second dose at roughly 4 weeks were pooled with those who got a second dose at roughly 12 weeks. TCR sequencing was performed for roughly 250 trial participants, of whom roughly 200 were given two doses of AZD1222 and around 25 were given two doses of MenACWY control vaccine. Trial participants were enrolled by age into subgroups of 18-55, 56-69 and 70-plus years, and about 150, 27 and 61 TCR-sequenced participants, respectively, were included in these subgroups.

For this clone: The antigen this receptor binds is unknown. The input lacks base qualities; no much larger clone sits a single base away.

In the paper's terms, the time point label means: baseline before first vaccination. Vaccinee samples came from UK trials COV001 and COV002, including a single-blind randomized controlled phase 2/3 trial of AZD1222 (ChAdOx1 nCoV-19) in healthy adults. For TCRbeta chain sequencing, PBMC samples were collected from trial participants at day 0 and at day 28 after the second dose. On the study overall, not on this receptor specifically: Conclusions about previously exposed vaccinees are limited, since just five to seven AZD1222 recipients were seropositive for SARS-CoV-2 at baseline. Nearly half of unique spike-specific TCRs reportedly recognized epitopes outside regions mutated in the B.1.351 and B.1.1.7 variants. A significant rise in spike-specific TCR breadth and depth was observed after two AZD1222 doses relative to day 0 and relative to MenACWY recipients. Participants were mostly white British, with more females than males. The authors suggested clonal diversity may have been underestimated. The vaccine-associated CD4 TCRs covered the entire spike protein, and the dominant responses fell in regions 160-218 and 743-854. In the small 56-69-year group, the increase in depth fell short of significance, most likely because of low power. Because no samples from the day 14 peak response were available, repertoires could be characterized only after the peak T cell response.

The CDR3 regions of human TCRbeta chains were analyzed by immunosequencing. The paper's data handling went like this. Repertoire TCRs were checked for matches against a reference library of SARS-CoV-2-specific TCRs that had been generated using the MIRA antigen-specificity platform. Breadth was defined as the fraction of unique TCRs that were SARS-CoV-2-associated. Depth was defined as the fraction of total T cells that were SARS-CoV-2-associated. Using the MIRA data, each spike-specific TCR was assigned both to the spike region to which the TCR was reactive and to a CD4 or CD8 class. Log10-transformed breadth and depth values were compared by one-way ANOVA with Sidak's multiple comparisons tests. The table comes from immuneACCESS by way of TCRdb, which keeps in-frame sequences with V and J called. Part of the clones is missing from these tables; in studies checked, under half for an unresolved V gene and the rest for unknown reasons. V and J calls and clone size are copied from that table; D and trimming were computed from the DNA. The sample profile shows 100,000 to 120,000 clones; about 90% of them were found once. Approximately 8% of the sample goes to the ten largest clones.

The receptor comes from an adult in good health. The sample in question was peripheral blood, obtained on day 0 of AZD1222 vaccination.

The CDR3 loop reads CASSLHRMGNTEAFF. The DNA sequence reads TGCGCCAGCAGCCTCCACAGGATGGGGAACACTGAAGCTTTCTTT. The chain uses TRBV4-1 and TRBJ1-1; D gene: possibly TRBD1, on 5 matching bases. Reading the germline V gene gives CDR1 MGHRA and CDR2 YSYEKL. V is reduced by 4 bases and J by 1 base, leaving a spacing of 13 bases between them. From its cysteine to its phenylalanine, the CDR3 spans 15 amino acids. Of the read, only the CDR3 DNA is kept; its 45 bases are in frame from base 1.